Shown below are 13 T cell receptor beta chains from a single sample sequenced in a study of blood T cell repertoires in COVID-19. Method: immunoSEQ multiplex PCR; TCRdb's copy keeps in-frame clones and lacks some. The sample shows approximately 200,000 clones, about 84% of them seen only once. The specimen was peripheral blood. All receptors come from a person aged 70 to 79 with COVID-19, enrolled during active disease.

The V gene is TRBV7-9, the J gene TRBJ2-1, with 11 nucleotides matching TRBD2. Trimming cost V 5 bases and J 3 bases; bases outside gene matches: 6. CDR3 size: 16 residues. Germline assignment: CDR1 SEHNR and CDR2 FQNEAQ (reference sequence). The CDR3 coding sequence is TGTGCCAGCAGCCCGACTAGCGGGGTGAACTACAATGAGCAGTTCTTC. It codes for CASSPTSGVNYNEQFF.

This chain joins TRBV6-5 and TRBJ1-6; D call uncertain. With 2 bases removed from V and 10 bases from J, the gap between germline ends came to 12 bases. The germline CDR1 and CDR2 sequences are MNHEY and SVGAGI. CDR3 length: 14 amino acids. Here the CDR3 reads CASSYRAAGSPLHF. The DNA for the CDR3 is TGTGCCAGCAGTTACAGGGCGGCGGGATCACCCCTCCACTTT.

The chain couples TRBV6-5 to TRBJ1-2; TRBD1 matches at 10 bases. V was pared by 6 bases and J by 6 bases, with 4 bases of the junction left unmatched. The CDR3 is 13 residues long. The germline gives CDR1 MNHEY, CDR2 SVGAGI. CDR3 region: CASSHDRGHGYTF. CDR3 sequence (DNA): TGTGCCAGCAGCCACGACAGGGGGCATGGCTACACCTTC.

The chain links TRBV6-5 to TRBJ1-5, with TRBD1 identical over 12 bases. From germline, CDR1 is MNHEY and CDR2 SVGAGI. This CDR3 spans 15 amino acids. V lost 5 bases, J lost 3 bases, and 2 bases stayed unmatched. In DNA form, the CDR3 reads TGTGCCAGCAGTAGGGACAGGGGGCACAATCAGCCCCAGCATTTT. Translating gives CASSRDRGHNQPQHF.

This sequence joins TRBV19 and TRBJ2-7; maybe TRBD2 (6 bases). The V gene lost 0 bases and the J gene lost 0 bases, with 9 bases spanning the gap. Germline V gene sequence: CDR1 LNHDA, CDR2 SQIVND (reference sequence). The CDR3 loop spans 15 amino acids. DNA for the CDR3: TGTGCCAGTAGTATAGAGGGGGGATACTCCTACGAGCAGTACTTC. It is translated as CASSIEGGYSYEQYF.

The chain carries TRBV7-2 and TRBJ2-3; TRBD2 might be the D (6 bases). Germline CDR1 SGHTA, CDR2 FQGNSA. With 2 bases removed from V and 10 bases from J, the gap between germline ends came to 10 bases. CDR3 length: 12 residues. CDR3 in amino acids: CASSLRAGSQYF. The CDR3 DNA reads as TGTGCCAGCAGCTTAAGGGCGGGATCGCAGTATTTT.

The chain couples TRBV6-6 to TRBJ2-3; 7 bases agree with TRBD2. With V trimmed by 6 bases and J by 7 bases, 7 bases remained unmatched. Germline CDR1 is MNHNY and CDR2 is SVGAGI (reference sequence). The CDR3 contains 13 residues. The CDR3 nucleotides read TGTGCCAGCAGCGGGACTACAAGAAATACGCAGTATTTT. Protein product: CASSGTTRNTQYF.

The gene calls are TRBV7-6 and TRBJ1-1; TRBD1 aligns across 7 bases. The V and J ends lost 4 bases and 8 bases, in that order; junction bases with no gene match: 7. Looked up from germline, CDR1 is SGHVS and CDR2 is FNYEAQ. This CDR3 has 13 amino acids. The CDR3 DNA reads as TGTGCCAGCAGCTCGGGACAGTCGGGCGAAGCTTTCTTT. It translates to CASSSGQSGEAFF.

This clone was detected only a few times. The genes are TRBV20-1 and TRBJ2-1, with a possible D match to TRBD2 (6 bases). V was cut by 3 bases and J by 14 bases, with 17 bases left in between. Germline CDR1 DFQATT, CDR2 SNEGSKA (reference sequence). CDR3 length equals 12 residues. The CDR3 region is CSASANWGLKFF. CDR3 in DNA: TGCAGTGCTAGTGCGAACTGGGGACTGAAGTTCTTC.

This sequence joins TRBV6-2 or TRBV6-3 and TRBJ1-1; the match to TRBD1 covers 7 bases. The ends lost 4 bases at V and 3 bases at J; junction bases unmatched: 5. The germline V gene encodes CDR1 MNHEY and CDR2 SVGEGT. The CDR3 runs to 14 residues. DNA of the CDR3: TGTGCCAGCAGTTGGGACAGCCTGTACACTGAAGCTTTCTTT. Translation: CASSWDSLYTEAFF.

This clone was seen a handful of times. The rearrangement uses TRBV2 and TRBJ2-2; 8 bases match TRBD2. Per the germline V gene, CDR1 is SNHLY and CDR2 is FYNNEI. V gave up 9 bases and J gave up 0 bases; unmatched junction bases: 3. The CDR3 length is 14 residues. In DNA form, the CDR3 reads TGTGCCAGGAGACTAGCGACGAACACCGGGGAGCTGTTTTTT. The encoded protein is CARRLATNTGELFF.

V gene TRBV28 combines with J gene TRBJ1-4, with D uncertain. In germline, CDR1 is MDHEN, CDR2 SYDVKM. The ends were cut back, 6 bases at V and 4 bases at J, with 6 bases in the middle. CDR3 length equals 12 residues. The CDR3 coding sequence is TGTGCCAGCAGACAGTATAATGAAAAACTGTTTTTT. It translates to CASRQYNEKLFF.

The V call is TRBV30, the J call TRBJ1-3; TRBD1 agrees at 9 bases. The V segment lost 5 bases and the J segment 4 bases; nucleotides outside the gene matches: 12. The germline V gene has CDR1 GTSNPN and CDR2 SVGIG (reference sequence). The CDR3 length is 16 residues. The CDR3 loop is CAWYRGRESRGNTIYF. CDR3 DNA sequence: TGTGCCTGGTACAGGGGGCGAGAATCGCGCGGAAACACCATATATTTT.